Shown below are 13 T cell receptor beta chains from a single sample sequenced in a study of cytomegalovirus exposure and HLA in healthy donors. Primers for the PCR totalled 60 Vbeta and 13 Jbeta. Some clones are missing from TCRdb's copy, which holds only in-frame ones; the method was immunoSEQ multiplex PCR. The sample lists about 140,000 clones, around 78% occurring once. The specimen was PBMCs. The receptors were sampled from a male donor in good health and CMV-seronegative.

The V and J genes are TRBV7-9 and TRBJ2-4; possibly TRBD1 for D (6 bases). The germline V gene has CDR1 SEHNR and CDR2 FQNEAQ (reference sequence). CDR3 length equals 13 residues. V was cut by 11 bases and J by 1 base, with 12 bases left in between. DNA of the CDR3: TGTGCCTCCGAGAGGGGGGCCAAAAACATTCAGTACTTC. The encoded protein is CASERGAKNIQYF.

The genes are TRBV5-1 and TRBJ2-2; 9 bases map to TRBD2. J was trimmed by 5 bases and V by 5 bases; bases with no gene match: 4. Germline V CDR1 and CDR2: SGHRS, YFSETQ. CDR3 length: 14 amino acids. The CDR3, as DNA: TGCGCCAGCAGTCGACTAGCGGATACCGGGGAGCTGTTTTTT. Encoded protein: CASSRLADTGELFF.

The chain joins TRBV6-1 to TRBJ1-2, with TRBD1 identical over 8 bases. The CDR3 length is 16 residues. V shed 2 bases and J 7 bases; nucleotides not matched to a gene: 12. Germline CDR1 MNHNS, CDR2 SASEGT. CDR3 bases: TGTGCCAGCAGTGAAAGGCTCCAGGGGGCCCATCCTGGCTACACCTTC. This codes for CASSERLQGAHPGYTF.

The chain combines TRBV4-2 with TRBJ2-7, with D perhaps matching TRBD1 (6 bases). Germline lookup yields CDR1 LGHNA and CDR2 YNFKEQ. V gave up 5 bases and J gave up 3 bases, with 17 bases separating them. The CDR3 is made up of 15 amino acids. The CDR3, as DNA: TGTGCCAGCAGCGGACAGCCCGGGACCCTCTACGAGCAGTACTTC. As protein: CASSGQPGTLYEQYF.

The V gene is TRBV10-3, the J gene TRBJ2-5; TRBD2 matches at 7 bases. Germline-derived CDR1 and CDR2 are ENHRY and SYGVKD. This CDR3 has 12 residues. Trimming at V came to 11 bases and at J to 2 bases, leaving 5 bases not matched to a gene. The CDR3 nucleotides read TGTGCCGGATCTAGCGGACAAGAGACCCAGTACTTC. It is translated as CAGSSGQETQYF.

This clone was recorded a few times. J is TRBJ2-1 and V is TRBV18; 8 bases agree with TRBD2. Germline trimming cut 3 bases from V and 7 bases from J; bases unmatched to any gene: 11. Germline V lookup: CDR1 KGHSH, CDR2 LQKENI. This CDR3 is built from 16 residues. The CDR3 sequence: CASSPDLLAGGNEQFF. DNA for the CDR3: TGTGCCAGCTCACCTGACCTGCTGGCGGGAGGAAATGAGCAGTTCTTC.

The chain carries TRBV19 and TRBJ1-1; D gene ambiguous. Germline CDR1 and CDR2: LNHDA and SQIVND (reference sequence). Trimming stripped 3 bases from V and 7 bases from J, with 12 bases between. This CDR3 has 13 residues. The CDR3 bases are TGTGCCAGTAGTATCGAACGTGGACTTGAAGCTTTCTTT. Amino acid sequence: CASSIERGLEAFF.

The V gene is TRBV19, the J gene TRBJ1-2; D might be TRBD1 (6 bases). In germline, CDR1 is LNHDA, CDR2 SQIVND (reference sequence). This CDR3 has 15 residues. Trimming took off 5 bases at V and 7 bases at J, with 20 bases between the two ends. In DNA, the CDR3 is TGTGCCAGTAGTGCCCCCGGGGGGCTAGTAGGTGGCTACACCTTC. Amino acids: CASSAPGGLVGGYTF.

V gene TRBV5-4 combines with J gene TRBJ2-7, with D perhaps TRBD1 (8 bases). The CDR3 runs to 15 residues. Germline values: CDR1 SGHNT, CDR2 YYREEE (reference sequence). V was clipped by 0 bases and J by 4 bases, with 14 bases between them. CDR3 sequence: CASSLGTGTMYEQYF. The CDR3 DNA sequence: TGTGCCAGCAGCTTGGGGACAGGGACTATGTACGAGCAGTACTTC.

The V gene is TRBV11-2, the J gene TRBJ2-7; perhaps TRBD1 as D (6 bases). The CDR3 spans 18 residues. The ends were cut back, 4 bases at V and 3 bases at J, with 25 bases in the middle. From germline, CDR1 is SGHAT and CDR2 FQNNGV. In nucleotides, the CDR3 is TGTGCCAGCAGCTCCCACACATCCGGGACATCGCCAAGCTACGAGCAGTACTTC. As protein: CASSSHTSGTSPSYEQYF.

This clone was counted a few times. The rearrangement joins TRBV6-5 to TRBJ2-2, with 7 bases fitting TRBD1. Germline V gene sequence: CDR1 MNHEY, CDR2 SVGAGI. There are 14 residues in the CDR3. The V and J ends lost 5 bases and 5 bases, in that order; junction bases with no gene match: 5. The CDR3 loop is CASSGTDGTGELFF. The CDR3 region has the DNA TGTGCCAGCAGTGGGACAGATGGAACCGGGGAGCTGTTTTTT.

The V gene is TRBV5-1, the J gene TRBJ1-1; tentatively, D is TRBD1 (5 bases). Germline V gene sequence: CDR1 SGHRS, CDR2 YFSETQ. The CDR3 runs to 16 residues. Between the trimmed V and J ends, which lost 4 bases and 4 bases, there was a span of 20 bases. The CDR3 coding sequence is TGCGCCAGCAGCGCTACCCCGACAGTGTCGATCACTGAAGCTTTCTTT. This codes for CASSATPTVSITEAFF.

The chain carries TRBV2 and TRBJ1-1; no clear D. From germline, CDR1 is SNHLY and CDR2 FYNNEI. The CDR3 contains 13 residues. The V and J ends lost 1 base and 5 bases respectively, with 8 bases between them. CDR3 in DNA: TGTGCCAGCAGTGAAGACGTGAGGACTGAAGCTTTCTTT. Encoded protein: CASSEDVRTEAFF.